This T cell receptor (beta chain) was captured in a study of radiotherapy plus CTLA-4 blockade in lung cancer. As for the study in general: Objective responses emerged in about 20% of patients, and around 30% attained disease control. Study-level points and caveats: Subsequent to radiotherapy plus ipilimumab, tumor-derived TCR clones underwent expansion in blood.

Generated by immunoSEQ multiplex PCR, the TCRdb table keeps only in-frame clones and is missing some. This sample has 40,000 to 45,000 clones, with more than 65% found just once. Points on this clone: Its antigen remains unknown.

This CDR3 has 13 residues. Germline CDR1 reads SGHRS; CDR2 reads YFSETQ. Trimming pared 2 bases from V and 8 bases from J, leaving 11 bases between. The rearrangement links TRBV5-1 to TRBJ1-5; perhaps TRBD1 as D (5 bases). This sequence originates from a human donor with non-small cell lung cancer who had stable disease on radiotherapy plus ipilimumab. Specimen: peripheral blood, collected from a patient treated with radiotherapy plus ipilimumab. The CDR3 DNA reads as TGCGCCAGCAGCTTAGAAGGGGATAAGCCCCAGCATTTT. It translates to CASSLEGDKPQHF.